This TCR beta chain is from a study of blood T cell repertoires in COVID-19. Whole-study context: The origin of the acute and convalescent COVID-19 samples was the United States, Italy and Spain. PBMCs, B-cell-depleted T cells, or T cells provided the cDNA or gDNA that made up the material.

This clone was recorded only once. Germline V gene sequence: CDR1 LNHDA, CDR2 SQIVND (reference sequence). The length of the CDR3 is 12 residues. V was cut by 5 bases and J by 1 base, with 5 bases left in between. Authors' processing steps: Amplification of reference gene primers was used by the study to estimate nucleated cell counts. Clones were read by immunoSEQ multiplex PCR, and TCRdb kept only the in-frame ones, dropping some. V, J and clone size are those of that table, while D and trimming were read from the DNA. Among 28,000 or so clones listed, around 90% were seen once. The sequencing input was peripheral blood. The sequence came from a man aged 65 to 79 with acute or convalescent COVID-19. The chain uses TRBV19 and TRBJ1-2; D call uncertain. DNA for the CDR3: TGTGCCAGTAGTTTCCGTAACTATGGCTACACCTTC. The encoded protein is CASSFRNYGYTF. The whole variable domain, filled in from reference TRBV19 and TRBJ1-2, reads DGGITQSPKYLFRKEGQNVTLSCEQNLNHDAMYWYRQDPGQGLRLIYYSQIVNDFQKGDIAEGYSVSREKKESFPLTVTSAQKNPTAFYLCASSFRNYGYTFGSGTRLTVV.